This TCR beta chain appears in the sequencing data of a study of cytomegalovirus exposure and HLA in healthy donors. Findings and caveats of the study: Later analysis demonstrated an association between a missense DCLRE1C variant and TCR beta V- and J-gene trimming. As was reported, the HLA-A and HLA-B alleles of most subjects were accurately predicted from TCR beta sequences.

Germline V CDR1 and CDR2: SGHRS, YFSETQ. This CDR3 comprises 15 residues. Trimming left V 0 bases short and J 0 bases short, with 4 bases between. A multiplex PCR was run with 60 Vbeta primers and 13 Jbeta primers. Clones were read by immunoSEQ multiplex PCR, and TCRdb kept only the in-frame ones, dropping some. This sample carries over 40,000 clones, with 5% to 7.5% going to the ten biggest clones. On this clone itself: Antigen unknown.

The chain has TRBV5-1 and TRBJ2-6; no clear D. The sequenced sample was PBMCs. The clonotype comes from a man aged 25-45 years in good health and CMV-seronegative. The CDR3 region is CASSLVISGANVLTF. Here the CDR3 DNA reads TGCGCCAGCAGCTTGGTTATCTCTGGGGCCAACGTCCTGACTTTC.